These T cell receptor beta chains were read from a single sample in a study of blood T cell repertoires in COVID-19. Assay used: immunoSEQ multiplex PCR; TCRdb lists only in-frame clones, some missing. There are 130,000 to 150,000 clones in the sample; almost 90% occur only once, and about 2% lies in the top ten. Material for sequencing was peripheral blood. The source of these receptors is a human donor in a cohort sampled during active COVID-19. CDR3s include the opening cysteine and the closing phenylalanine or tryptophan. A D gene is named only where the DNA matches it firmly. The size of a clone is reported for some rows only, either as once, few or many, or as a class for expanded clones.

V: TRBV24-1; D: TRBD2; J: TRBJ2-7; size: .; DNA: TGTGCCACCAGTGGGCCCATAGCGGGAAGCGAGCAGTACTTC; CDR3: CATSGPIAGSEQYF
V: TRBV15; D: TRBD1; J: TRBJ1-2; size: once; DNA: TGTGCCACCAGCAGAGATAGTAAACAGGGGGGTTATGGCTACACCTTC; CDR3: CATSRDSKQGGYGYTF
V: TRBV7-8; D: .; J: TRBJ2-5; size: .; DNA: TGTGCCAGCAGCTTAAATAGGGGGATTCAAGAGACCCAGTACTTC; CDR3: CASSLNRGIQETQYF
V: TRBV18; D: TRBD2; J: TRBJ2-5; size: .; DNA: TGTGCCAGCTCTCACATTGGACTAGCGGGGGCGCAAGAGACCCAGTACTTC; CDR3: CASSHIGLAGAQETQYF
V: TRBV6-5; D: .; J: TRBJ1-2; size: once; DNA: TGTGCCAGCAGTTACGGGCAGGGAGGCCGCAATGGCTACACCTTC; CDR3: CASSYGQGGRNGYTF
V: TRBV27; D: .; J: TRBJ2-4; size: .; DNA: TGTGCCAGCAGGGAGGGGTTATGGGCCAAAAACATTCAGTACTTC; CDR3: CASREGLWAKNIQYF
V: TRBV25-1; D: .; J: TRBJ2-1; size: .; DNA: TGTGCCAGCAGTGAAGTGACAGGCGGCCGGAACAATGAGCAGTTCTTC; CDR3: CASSEVTGGRNNEQFF
V: TRBV25-1; D: TRBD1; J: TRBJ1-5; size: few; DNA: TGTGCCAGCAGTGAAAGCGGTGAGGGGGCCGGACAGCCCCAGCATTTT; CDR3: CASSESGEGAGQPQHF
V: TRBV19; D: TRBD1; J: TRBJ1-4; size: .; DNA: TGTGCCAGTAGCACAGGGGTATTTTGGGAAAAACTGTTTTTT; CDR3: CASSTGVFWEKLFF
V: TRBV28; D: TRBD1; J: TRBJ2-1; size: .; DNA: TGTGCCAGCGATCAGGGGACAGGGTCCTACAATGAGCAGTTCTTC; CDR3: CASDQGTGSYNEQFF
V: TRBV2; D: TRBD2; J: TRBJ2-1; size: .; DNA: TGTGCCAGCAGGCCGGGACTAGCGCGCGATGAGCAGTTCTTC; CDR3: CASRPGLARDEQFF
V: TRBV11-2; D: .; J: TRBJ2-7; size: .; DNA: TGTGCCAGCAGCGGTTTTGGGCCTACCTACGAGCAGTACTTC; CDR3: CASSGFGPTYEQYF
V: TRBV6-5; D: .; J: TRBJ1-5; size: .; DNA: TGTGCCAGCAGGGGACACAATAGCAATCAGCCCCAGCATTTT; CDR3: CASRGHNSNQPQHF
V: TRBV5-5; D: .; J: TRBJ1-2; size: .; DNA: TGTGCCAGCAGCTTTGGAGACGGCTATGGCTACACCTTC; CDR3: CASSFGDGYGYTF
V: TRBV24-1; D: .; J: TRBJ2-5; size: .; DNA: TGTGCCACCAGTTTGGGAGGATCGCAGGAGACCCAGTACTTC; CDR3: CATSLGGSQETQYF
V: TRBV19; D: TRBD2; J: TRBJ2-1; size: .; DNA: TGTGCCAGTAGTATCTTTCCTAGCGGCATCCACAATGAGCAGTTCTTC; CDR3: CASSIFPSGIHNEQFF
V: TRBV19; D: .; J: TRBJ1-1; size: once; DNA: TGTGCCAGTAGTATCTCTTCTAATTATATGAACACTGAAGCTTTCTTT; CDR3: CASSISSNYMNTEAFF
V: TRBV4-1; D: TRBD1; J: TRBJ2-6; size: .; DNA: TGCGCCAGCAGCCAAGCGCCACTTGGACAGGCCCCTGGGGCCAACGTCCTGACTTTC; CDR3: CASSQAPLGQAPGANVLTF
V: TRBV5-1; D: TRBD2; J: TRBJ2-5; size: .; DNA: TGCGCCAGCAGCTCACTAGCGGGGGGGCCAGAGACCCAGTACTTC; CDR3: CASSSLAGGPETQYF
V: TRBV4-1; D: TRBD1; J: TRBJ1-1; size: .; DNA: TGCGCCAGCAGCCAAGGACAGGGGGCGACTGAAGCTTTCTTT; CDR3: CASSQGQGATEAFF
V: TRBV27; D: TRBD2; J: TRBJ2-5; size: .; DNA: TGTGCCACCCTGGGAGGGGCCATGGGGACCCAGTACTTC; CDR3: CATLGGAMGTQYF
V: TRBV19; D: .; J: TRBJ1-1; size: .; DNA: TGTGCCAGTAGCCCCGGGACATATAACACTGAAGCTTTCTTT; CDR3: CASSPGTYNTEAFF
V: TRBV7-2; D: .; J: TRBJ2-7; size: .; DNA: TGTGCCAGCAGCTTCGGGTCAACCTCCTACGAGCAGTACTTC; CDR3: CASSFGSTSYEQYF
V: TRBV12-3/TRBV12-4; D: .; J: TRBJ1-3; size: .; DNA: TGTGCCAGCAGTTTTCTGAACACCATATATTTT; CDR3: CASSFLNTIYF
V: TRBV27; D: TRBD2; J: TRBJ2-7; size: .; DNA: TGTGCCAGCAGTTTCGGGCGGGAGATGGGAGAGCAGTACTTC; CDR3: CASSFGREMGEQYF
V: TRBV7-9; D: .; J: TRBJ2-3; size: .; DNA: TGTGCCAGCAGCTTAAGGGGCGGCACAGATACGCAGTATTTT; CDR3: CASSLRGGTDTQYF
V: TRBV2; D: .; J: TRBJ2-4; size: .; DNA: TGTGCCAGCAGTGATGGAGGGTCTCAACAGCTAGCCAAAAACATTCAGTACTTC; CDR3: CASSDGGSQQLAKNIQYF
V: TRBV6-6; D: TRBD1; J: TRBJ1-2; size: .; DNA: TGTGCCAGCAGTCCCCCGACAGGGGACCATGGCTACACCTTC; CDR3: CASSPPTGDHGYTF
V: TRBV6-2/TRBV6-3; D: .; J: TRBJ2-7; size: .; DNA: TGTGCCAGCAGTACAGGGAACGAGCAGTACTTC; CDR3: CASSTGNEQYF
V: TRBV30; D: TRBD2; J: TRBJ2-3; size: .; DNA: TGTGCCTTTAACCTAGCGGGGTCTGATACGCAGTATTTT; CDR3: CAFNLAGSDTQYF
V: TRBV2; D: TRBD1; J: TRBJ2-7; size: .; DNA: TGTGCCAGCAGGGACCTGGACAGGTCCTACGAGCAGTACTTC; CDR3: CASRDLDRSYEQYF
V: TRBV27; D: TRBD2; J: TRBJ2-5; size: .; DNA: TGTGCCAGCAGTGCCCGACTAGCGGGAGCTGGGGAGACCCAGTACTTC; CDR3: CASSARLAGAGETQYF
V: TRBV19; D: .; J: TRBJ2-1; size: .; DNA: TGTGCCAGTATCCTTTGGTCGGAACAGGATTCCTACAATGAGCAGTTCTTC; CDR3: CASILWSEQDSYNEQFF
V: TRBV2; D: TRBD2; J: TRBJ2-1; size: .; DNA: TGTGCCAGCAAGGGCGGGGGGGCCTACAATGAGCAGTTCTTC; CDR3: CASKGGGAYNEQFF
V: TRBV5-1; D: .; J: TRBJ2-2; size: .; DNA: TGCGCCAGCAGCCCGGACTCCACGATCGGCGGGGAGCTGTTTTTT; CDR3: CASSPDSTIGGELFF
V: TRBV9; D: .; J: TRBJ1-1; size: .; DNA: TGTGCCAGCAGCGTTGGAGGGTTCACTGAAGCTTTCTTT; CDR3: CASSVGGFTEAFF
V: TRBV7-2; D: TRBD1; J: TRBJ1-6; size: once; DNA: TGTGCCAGCAGCCCCCAGGACAGGGAGAATTCACCCCTCCACTTT; CDR3: CASSPQDRENSPLHF
V: TRBV13; D: .; J: TRBJ1-4; size: .; DNA: TGTGCCAGCAGCTTACGTGCCTACGAAAAACTGTTTTTT; CDR3: CASSLRAYEKLFF
V: TRBV5-1; D: TRBD1; J: TRBJ2-1; size: .; DNA: TGCGCCAGCAGCCTGGGACAGGGGCCCTACAATGAGCAGTTCTTC; CDR3: CASSLGQGPYNEQFF
V: TRBV9; D: .; J: TRBJ1-3; size: .; DNA: TGTGCCAGCAGCGTGGCGGGCAGGGGAGGAAACACCATATATTTT; CDR3: CASSVAGRGGNTIYF
V: TRBV5-6; D: .; J: TRBJ1-1; size: .; DNA: TGTGCCAGCAGCTTGGCACAGACGAACACTGAAGCTTTCTTT; CDR3: CASSLAQTNTEAFF
V: TRBV4-3; D: TRBD1; J: TRBJ2-7; size: .; DNA: TGCCCCAGCAGCCACGACTTGGGGGGACAGGGTTACGAGCAGTACTTC; CDR3: CPSSHDLGGQGYEQYF